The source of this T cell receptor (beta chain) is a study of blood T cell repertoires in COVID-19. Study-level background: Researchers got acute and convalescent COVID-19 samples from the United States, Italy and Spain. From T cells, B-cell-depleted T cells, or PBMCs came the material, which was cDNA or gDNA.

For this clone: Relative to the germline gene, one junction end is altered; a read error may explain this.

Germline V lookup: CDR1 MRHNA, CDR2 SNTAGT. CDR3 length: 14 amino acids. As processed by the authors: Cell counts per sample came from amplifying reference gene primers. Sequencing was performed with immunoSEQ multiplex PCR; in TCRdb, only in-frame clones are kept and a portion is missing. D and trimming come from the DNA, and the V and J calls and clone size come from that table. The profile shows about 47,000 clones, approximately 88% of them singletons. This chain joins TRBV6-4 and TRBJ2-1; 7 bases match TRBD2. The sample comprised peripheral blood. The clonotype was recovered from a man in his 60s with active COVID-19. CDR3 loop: CASSGTRDYDEQFF. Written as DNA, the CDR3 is TGTGCCAGCAGTGGAACCCGGGACTACGATGAGCAGTTCTTC.